The T cell receptor beta chain described here comes from a study of blood T cell repertoires in COVID-19. Turning to the study itself: The United States, Italy and Spain were the sources of the acute and convalescent COVID-19 samples. From T cells, B-cell-depleted T cells, or PBMCs came the material, which was cDNA or gDNA.

How the authors handled the data: Scientists estimated how many nucleated cells there were by amplifying reference gene primers. The data were produced by immunoSEQ multiplex PCR, yet TCRdb's version contains in-frame clones alone and is incomplete. The V and J calls and clone size are taken from that table; D and trimming were inferred from the DNA. This repertoire shows roughly 240,000 clones, 80% to 90% found once; its top ten account for 2% to 2.5%. CDR3 length: 14 amino acids. CDR1 SGHRS and CDR2 YFSETQ come from the germline V gene. V dropped 7 bases and J dropped 3; count of bases not matched to a gene: 9.

Sequencing used peripheral blood. The TCR comes from a man aged 35 to 55 who had recovered from COVID-19. This chain connects TRBV5-1 to TRBJ2-5; 7 bases are shared with TRBD2. The DNA of the CDR3 is TGCGCCAGCGCAAGGGGAGGGGAAAAAGAGACCCAGTACTTC. This sequence encodes CASARGGEKETQYF.